Below, one T cell receptor (beta chain) is given with its context. Its specificity is unknown. TCRdb derives one entry per CDR3 protein from the 5' RACE reads, leaving out DNA. The sample table sets out 88,000 or so distinct CDR3 sequences. The data stem from a study of monozygotic twins with inflammatory bowel disease. Study-wide results and limits: It was not supported that a single strong signal or clonotype was associated with IBD.

The material sequenced was blood. The TCR originated in a human donor with ulcerative colitis or Crohn's disease, or a healthy co-twin of an affected twin (not recorded which).

CDR3 protein: CASSPISQPQHF. This chain joins TRBV28 and TRBJ1-5. The CDR3 runs to 12 residues. Germline V CDR1 and CDR2: MDHEN, SYDVKM.